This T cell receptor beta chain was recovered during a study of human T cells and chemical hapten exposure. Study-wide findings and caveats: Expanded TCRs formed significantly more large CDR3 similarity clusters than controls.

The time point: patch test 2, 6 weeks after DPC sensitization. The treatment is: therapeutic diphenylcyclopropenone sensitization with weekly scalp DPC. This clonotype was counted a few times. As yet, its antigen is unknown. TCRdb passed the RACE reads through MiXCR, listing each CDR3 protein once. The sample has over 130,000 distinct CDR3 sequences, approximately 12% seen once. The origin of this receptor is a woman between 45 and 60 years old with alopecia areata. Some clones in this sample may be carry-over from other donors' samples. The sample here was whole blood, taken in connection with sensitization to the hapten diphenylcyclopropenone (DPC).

The CDR3 region has the DNA TGTGCCATCAGCGTTAGCGGGAGGATTGTCGACGAGCAGTACTTC. Its translation is CAISVSGRIVDEQYF. This sequence joins TRBV10-3 and TRBJ2-7, with 10 positions matching TRBD2. The CDR3 covers 15 residues. With V trimmed by 6 bases and J by 5 bases, 10 bases remained unmatched. CDR1 and CDR2 from the germline V gene are ENHRY and SYGVKD.